This TCR beta chain originates from a study of T cells in women clearing cervical HPV infection. The overall study: Case blood drawn at lesion detection; control blood after infection cleared. Points from the study as a whole: Unknown T-cell numbers per sample may underlie the richness differences. CIN3+ cases had significantly higher TCR richness than controls; evenness did not differ. Cases and controls were distinguished at AUC 0.83 by richness and V genes.

Comments on this clone: Its target is not known. The CDR3 goes on 3 residues after the read ends, and that part is filled in from the germline J gene.

Germline CDR1 reads KGHSH; CDR2 reads LQKENI. This CDR3 region has 14 residues. Here immunoSEQ multiplex PCR was the method, and the copy in TCRdb shows in-frame clones only, minus some. The sample's table shows tens of thousands of clones. The chain has TRBV18 and TRBJ2-4, with 7 bases fitting TRBD1. The clonotype originates from a woman between 18 and 70 years old with a cervical HPV16 infection that either progressed to CIN3+ or cleared (not recorded which). Sequencing was performed on blood buffy coat. The CDR3 region is CASSPDREGYGQYF. Incomplete CDR3 DNA: TGTGCCAGCTCACCAGACAGGGAAGGCTATGGT. The whole variable domain, remainder taken from reference TRBV18 and TRBJ2-4, is NAGVMQNPRHLVRRRGQEARLRCSPMKGHSHVYWYRQLPEEGLKFMVYLQKENIIDESGMPKERFSAEFPKEGPSILRIQQVVRGDSAAYFCASSPDREGYGQYFGAGTRLSVL.